The 6 T cell receptor beta chains presented below share a single source sample, sequenced in a study of long-term antiretroviral therapy in people with HIV. A v3.0 immunoSEQ assay was performed at survey level. The assay was immunoSEQ multiplex PCR, and TCRdb's table has in-frame clones only and misses some. This table holds 40,000 or so clones, 70% to 90% found once. The input for sequencing was unsorted PBMCs, taken just before starting antiretroviral therapy. The receptor source for this set is a woman younger than 30 with HIV.

The chain joins TRBV5-1 to TRBJ2-2; 10 bases line up with TRBD1. The trim removed 2 bases at V and 5 bases at J, leaving 6 bases unmatched. This CDR3 region has 16 residues. The germline V gene has CDR1 SGHRS and CDR2 YFSETQ. CDR3 nucleotide sequence: TGCGCCAGCAGCTTAGGACAGGGGGTGCGGACCGGGGAGCTGTTTTTT. Its protein is CASSLGQGVRTGELFF.

This chain uses TRBV28 with TRBJ2-1, with 11 bases aligning to TRBD2. Trimming cost V 7 bases and J 5 bases; bases outside gene matches: 7. The CDR3 is 15 amino acids. Germline CDR1 and CDR2: MDHEN and SYDVKM. The CDR3 DNA reads as TGTGCCAGCATCAAGACTAGCGGGATAAACAATGAGCAGTTCTTC. Translating gives CASIKTSGINNEQFF.

The chain combines TRBV10-1 with TRBJ2-7; D is undetermined. This CDR3 region has 12 residues. Germline lookup yields CDR1 WNHNN and CDR2 SYGVQD (reference sequence). V lost 4 bases and J 4 bases, leaving 8 bases between the germline ends. The CDR3 spells CASSGTDYEQYF. The CDR3 nucleotides are TGCGCCAGCAGTGGCACAGATTACGAGCAGTACTTC.

The chain recombines TRBV9 with TRBJ2-1; 7 bases match TRBD1. After removal of 4 bases from V and 13 bases from J, the junction contained 8 bases not matched to a gene. Germline CDR1 reads SGDLS; CDR2 reads YYNGEE. The CDR3 loop spans 12 amino acids. The CDR3 spells CASSIETGVQFF. CDR3 DNA sequence: TGTGCCAGCAGCATAGAAACAGGGGTTCAGTTCTTC.

V is TRBV6-1 and J is TRBJ1-1, with D hard to call. Germline CDR1 and CDR2: MNHNS and SASEGT. CDR3 length: 16 amino acids. V dropped 2 bases and J dropped 10 bases, with 23 bases sitting between them. This CDR3 is CASSESNHDAGKRAFF. The CDR3 DNA follows: TGTGCCAGCAGTGAATCAAACCACGATGCGGGCAAAAGAGCTTTCTTT.

Written as DNA, the CDR3 is TGTGCCAGCAGCTTGCAATCAGGAGGGAGCGAGCAGTACTTC. Protein: CASSLQSGGSEQYF. The gene calls are TRBV5-4 and TRBJ2-7, with a possible D match to TRBD2 (6 bases). Trimming took off 1 base at V and 6 bases at J, with 14 bases between the two ends. Per the germline V gene, CDR1 is SGHNT and CDR2 is YYREEE (reference sequence). This CDR3 contains 14 residues. Looking up the rest from reference TRBV5-4 and TRBJ2-7 gives the full variable domain: ETGVTQSPTHLIKTRGQQVTLRCSSQSGHNTVSWYQQALGQGPQFIFQYYREEENGRGNFPPRFSGLQFPNYSSELNVNALELDDSALYLCASSLQSGGSEQYFGPGTRLTVT.